This T cell receptor beta chain was sequenced for a study of patients and donors after allogeneic stem cell transplantation (dated by TCRdb to about 2020). The library was built by means of RT-PCR. Sequenced using a NextSeq 550. The raw public data were reprocessed by TCRdb itself: fastp quality trimming at Q25, MiXCR clonotype calling, in-frame beta chains only. Rows with one shared CDR3 protein collapse into an entry with the most common genes and DNA. For this sample the table gives about 210,000 distinct CDR3 sequences, of which about 37% were detected only once. The ten largest account for approximately 10% of the sample. Comment on this clonotype: Its recognized antigen is unknown. There are no base qualities to consult, and no much larger clone falls within one base.

CDR1 DFQATT and CDR2 SNEGSKA were looked up in the germline V gene (reference sequence). From its cysteine to its phenylalanine, the CDR3 spans 15 amino acids. The entry retains the CDR3 DNA only, 45 bases that are in frame from base 1. V lost 2 bases and J lost 10 bases, and the count of bases not matched to a germline gene is 9. The material sequenced was blood, either unsorted or a sorted T cell fraction (not recorded which). This TCR was recovered from a human donor who was either an allogeneic HSCT recipient or a stem cell or donor lymphocyte infusion donor (not recorded which). It is not recorded whose cells these are; they may come from a transplant donor. The rearrangement combines TRBV20-1 with TRBJ2-1, and 12 bases in between align with TRBD2. The CDR3 reads CSARRTSGVPREQFF. The DNA is as follows: TGCAGTGCTAGAAGGACTAGCGGGGTCCCCAGAGAGCAGTTCTTC.